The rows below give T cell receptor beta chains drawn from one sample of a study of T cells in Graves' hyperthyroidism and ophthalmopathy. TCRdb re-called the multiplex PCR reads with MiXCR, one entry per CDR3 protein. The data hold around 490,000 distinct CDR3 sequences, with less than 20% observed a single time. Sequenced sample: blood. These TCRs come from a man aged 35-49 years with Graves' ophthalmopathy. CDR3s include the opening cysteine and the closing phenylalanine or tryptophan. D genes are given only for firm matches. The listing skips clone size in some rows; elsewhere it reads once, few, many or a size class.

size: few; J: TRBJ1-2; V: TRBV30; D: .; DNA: TGTGCCTGGAGTAGGGAGGGAAACTATGGCTACACCTTC; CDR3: CAWSREGNYGYTF
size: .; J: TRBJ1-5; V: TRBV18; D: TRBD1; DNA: TGTGCCAGCTCACCGGCACAGGGGAATCGCAATCAGCCCCAGCATTTT; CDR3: CASSPAQGNRNQPQHF
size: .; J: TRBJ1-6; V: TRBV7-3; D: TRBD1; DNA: TGTGCCAGCAGCCCAAAAGGGGACAGGGTTGATTCACCCCTCCACTTT; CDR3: CASSPKGDRVDSPLHF
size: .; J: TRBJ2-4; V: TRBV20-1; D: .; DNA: TGCAGTGCTACCGTCCTAGTGGGGAAAAACATTCAGTACTTC; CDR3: CSATVLVGKNIQYF
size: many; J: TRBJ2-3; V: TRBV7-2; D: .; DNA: TGTGCCAGCAGCTTAACGTCGGGCAGGGTGGTAGATACGCAGTATTTT; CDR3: CASSLTSGRVVDTQYF
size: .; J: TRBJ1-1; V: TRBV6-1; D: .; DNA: TGTGCCAGCAGTGAAAGGAGCGGGAAGGCTTTCTTT; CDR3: CASSERSGKAFF
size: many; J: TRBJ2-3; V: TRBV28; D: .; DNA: TGTGCCAGCAGTGAGGGAGGCCGAACAGATACGCAGTATTTT; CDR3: CASSEGGRTDTQYF
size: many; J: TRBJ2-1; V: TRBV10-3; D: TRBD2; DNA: TGTGCCATCAGGGGACTAGCGGACTACAATGAGCAGTTCTTC; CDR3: CAIRGLADYNEQFF
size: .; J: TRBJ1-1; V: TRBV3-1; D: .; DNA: TGTGCCAGCACAACAGCTTTGAACACTGAAGCTTTCTTT; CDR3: CASTTALNTEAFF
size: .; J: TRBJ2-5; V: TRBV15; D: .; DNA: TGTGCCACCAGCGTCGAGACCCTTTTAGCAGAGACCCAGTACTTC; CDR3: CATSVETLLAETQYF
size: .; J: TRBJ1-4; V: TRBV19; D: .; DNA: TGTGCCAGTAGAGTTGTCGGTAATGAAAAACTGTTTTTT; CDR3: CASRVVGNEKLFF
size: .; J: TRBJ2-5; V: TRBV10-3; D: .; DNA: TGTGCCATCAGCTTTTACGGAGAGGCCCAGTACTTC; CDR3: CAISFYGEAQYF
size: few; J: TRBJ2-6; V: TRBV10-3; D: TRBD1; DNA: TGTGCCATCAACGACCCGACAGGGGGCAAGGCTGGGGCCAACGTCCTGACTTTC; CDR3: CAINDPTGGKAGANVLTF
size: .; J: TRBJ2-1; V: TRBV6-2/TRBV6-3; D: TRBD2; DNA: TGTGCCAGCGAAGGGCAACTAGCGGGAGGGGAGAACATAAATGAGCAGTTCTTC; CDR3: CASEGQLAGGENINEQFF
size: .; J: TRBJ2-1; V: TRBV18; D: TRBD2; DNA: TGTGCCAGCTCACCCCCGGGGGGGGCGGCCTACAATGAGCAGTTCTTC; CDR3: CASSPPGGAAYNEQFF
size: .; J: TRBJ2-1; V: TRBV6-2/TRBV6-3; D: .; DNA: TGTGCCAGCAGTTTGGCGACAGGCCCCGGGGGAGAGCAGTTCTTC; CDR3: CASSLATGPGGEQFF
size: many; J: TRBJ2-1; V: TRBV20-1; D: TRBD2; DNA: TGCAGTGCTTCCACGGGACTAGCAATCGACGATGAGCAGTTCTTC; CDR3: CSASTGLAIDDEQFF
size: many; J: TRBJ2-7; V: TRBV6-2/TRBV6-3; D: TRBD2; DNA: TGTGCCAGCAGTATAGCGGGGGCCTCCTACGAGCAGTACTTC; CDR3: CASSIAGASYEQYF
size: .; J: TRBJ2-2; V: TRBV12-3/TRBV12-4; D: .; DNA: TGTGCCAGCAGTAGAGACAGGGAGGCCGGGGAGCTGTTTTTT; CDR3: CASSRDREAGELFF
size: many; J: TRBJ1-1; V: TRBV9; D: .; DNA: TGTGCCAGCAGCGTACTGGAGCTGAACACTGAAGCTTTCTTT; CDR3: CASSVLELNTEAFF
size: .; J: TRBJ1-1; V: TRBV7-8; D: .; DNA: TGTGCCAGCAGCTTAGGGGGCCGAACCACTGAAGCTTTCTTT; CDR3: CASSLGGRTTEAFF
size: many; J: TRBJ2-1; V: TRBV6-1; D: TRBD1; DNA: TGTGCCGGCGTGGACAGGGATAGCTCCTACAATGAGCAGTTCTTC; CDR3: CAGVDRDSSYNEQFF
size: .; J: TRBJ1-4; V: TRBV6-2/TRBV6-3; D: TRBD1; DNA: TGTGCCAGCAGTTCGGCCGGGACAGGCAAAGAAAAACTGTTTTTT; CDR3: CASSSAGTGKEKLFF
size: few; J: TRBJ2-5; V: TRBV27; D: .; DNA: TGTGCCAGCGGTTCGACACCCCAAGAGACCCAGTACTTC; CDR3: CASGSTPQETQYF
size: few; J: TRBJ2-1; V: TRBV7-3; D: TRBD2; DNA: TGTGCCAGCAGCTTAAGAACTAGCGGGAGGGAGCCCCACTCCTACAATGAGCAGTTCTTC; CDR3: CASSLRTSGREPHSYNEQFF
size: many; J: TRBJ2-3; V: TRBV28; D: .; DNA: TGTGCCAGCAGACCCGGGACTTCCACAGATACGCAGTATTTT; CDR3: CASRPGTSTDTQYF
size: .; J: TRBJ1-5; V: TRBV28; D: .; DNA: TGTGCCAGCACCCATGGGGGGGGGGCGGCTCAGCCCCAGCATTTT; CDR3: CASTHGGGAAQPQHF
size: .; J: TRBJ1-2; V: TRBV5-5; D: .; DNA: TGTGCCAGCAGCTTGGCCAGGGGAGTCGGAGGCTACACCTTC; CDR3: CASSLARGVGGYTF
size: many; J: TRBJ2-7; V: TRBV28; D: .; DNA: TGTGCCAGCAGTGGCGTAAACCTCTTCTCCTACGAGCAGTACTTC; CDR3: CASSGVNLFSYEQYF
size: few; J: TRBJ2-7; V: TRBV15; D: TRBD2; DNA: TGTGCCACCAGCAGATTCAACGCGGGAGCGGGCGAGCAGTACTTC; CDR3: CATSRFNAGAGEQYF
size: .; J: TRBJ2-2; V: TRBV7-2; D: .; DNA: TGTGCCAGCAGCTTCCGCGCGGCCGGGGAGCTGTCTTTT; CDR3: CASSFRAAGELSF
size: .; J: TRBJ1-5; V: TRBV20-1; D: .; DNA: TGCAGTGCTAGCCGTCAGGATCAGCCCCAGCATTTT; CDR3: CSASRQDQPQHF
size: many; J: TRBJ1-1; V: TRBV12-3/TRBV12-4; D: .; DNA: TGTGCCAGCAGTTCATACAGGGTCATGAACACTGAAGCTTTCTTT; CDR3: CASSSYRVMNTEAFF
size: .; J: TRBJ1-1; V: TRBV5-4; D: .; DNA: TGTGCCAGCAGCCCGTACAAGGGAATTAACACTGAAGCTTTCTTT; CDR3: CASSPYKGINTEAFF
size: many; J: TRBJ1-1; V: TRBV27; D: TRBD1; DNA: TGTGCCAGCAGTTCCCCGGGACAGGGGGAGGCTTTCTTT; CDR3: CASSSPGQGEAFF
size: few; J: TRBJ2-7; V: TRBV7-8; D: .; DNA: TGTGCCAGCAGCTTAGGGTCGGGGCTAACCTACGAGCAGTACTTC; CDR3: CASSLGSGLTYEQYF
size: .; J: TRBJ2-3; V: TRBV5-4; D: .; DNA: TGTGCCAGCAGCTTTTGGGGGACGTCCCTCACAGATACGCAGTATTTT; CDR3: CASSFWGTSLTDTQYF
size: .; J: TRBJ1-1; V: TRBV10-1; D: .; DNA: TGCGCCAGCAGTGAGTCCTTAGGGAACACTGAAGCTTTCTTT; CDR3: CASSESLGNTEAFF
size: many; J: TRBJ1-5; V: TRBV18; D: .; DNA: TGTGCCAGCTCACCCGAAGGAGGCAATCAGCCCCAGCATTTT; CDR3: CASSPEGGNQPQHF
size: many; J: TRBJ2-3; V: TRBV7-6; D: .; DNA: TGTGCCAGCAGCCACTCAGCGGGTTCTGAGGTCGTTACGCAGTATTTT; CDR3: CASSHSAGSEVVTQYF
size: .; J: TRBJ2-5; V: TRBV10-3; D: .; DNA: TGTGCCATGGGTTCGGCGAAAGAGACCCAGTACTTC; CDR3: CAMGSAKETQYF
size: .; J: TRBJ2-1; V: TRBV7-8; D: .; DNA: TGTGCCAGCAGCTCTAAAAGGCTGACTAGTTACAATGAGCAGTTCTTC; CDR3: CASSSKRLTSYNEQFF
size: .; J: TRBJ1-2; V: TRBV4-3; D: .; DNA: TGCGCCAGCAGCACCAGACGAACGAACTATGGCTACACCTTC; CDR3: CASSTRRTNYGYTF
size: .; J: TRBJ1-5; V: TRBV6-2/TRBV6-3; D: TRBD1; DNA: TGTGCCAGCAGTCCGCGACAGGGCTGGCAGCCCCAGCATTTT; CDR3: CASSPRQGWQPQHF
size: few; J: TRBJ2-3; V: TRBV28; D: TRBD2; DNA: TGTGCCAGCGGTACTAGCGGCAGAAGCACAGATACGCAGTATTTT; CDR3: CASGTSGRSTDTQYF
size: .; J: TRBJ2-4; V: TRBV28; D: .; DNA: TGTGCCAGCAGTTTGCCGCTCCAGGGCTACGGATACGAACCCAACTTATCAGCCAAAAACATTCAGTACTTC; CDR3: CASSLPLQGYGYEPNLSAKNIQYF
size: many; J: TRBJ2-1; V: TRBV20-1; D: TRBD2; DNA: TGCGGGACTGCGACGGGGGGGGGCAATGAGCAGTTCTTC; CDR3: CGTATGGGNEQFF
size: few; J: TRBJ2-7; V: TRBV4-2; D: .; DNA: TGTGCCAGCAGCCAAGGGACAACCGACTACGAGCAGTACTTC; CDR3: CASSQGTTDYEQYF
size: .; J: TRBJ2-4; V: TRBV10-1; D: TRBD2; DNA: TGCGCCAGCAGTGAGTTAATTAGCGGGAGGTGGGACATTCAGTACTTC; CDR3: CASSELISGRWDIQYF
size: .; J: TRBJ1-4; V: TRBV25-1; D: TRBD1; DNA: TGTGCCAGCAGTGATGACAGGGGGGCTGAAAAACTGTTTTTT; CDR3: CASSDDRGAEKLFF
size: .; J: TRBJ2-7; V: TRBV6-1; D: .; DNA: TGTGCCAGCACCACAAAAGGACATTTTCCGGGTTACGAGCAGTACTTC; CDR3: CASTTKGHFPGYEQYF
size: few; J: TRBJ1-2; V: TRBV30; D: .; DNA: TGTGCCTGGAGTGTAATCGGGGGCGATAAGGGTGGACCTGGGCACTATGGCTACACCTTC; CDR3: CAWSVIGGDKGGPGHYGYTF
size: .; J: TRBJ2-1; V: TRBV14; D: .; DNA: TGTGCCAGCAGCCTTCGACAGGTCCTCTACAATGAGCAGTTCTTC; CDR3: CASSLRQVLYNEQFF
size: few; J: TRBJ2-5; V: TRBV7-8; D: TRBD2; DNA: TGTGCCAGCAGCTCCCGACTAGCGGACCTCCAAGAGACCCAGTACTTC; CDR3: CASSSRLADLQETQYF
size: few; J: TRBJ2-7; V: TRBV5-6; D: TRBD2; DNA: TGTGCCAGCAGCTCTGTAGCGGGGGGTGAGCAGTACTTC; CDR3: CASSSVAGGEQYF
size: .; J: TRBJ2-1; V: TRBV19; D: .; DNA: TGTGCCAGTACCCTCCGGTGGGGCGATGAGCAGTTCTTC; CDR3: CASTLRWGDEQFF
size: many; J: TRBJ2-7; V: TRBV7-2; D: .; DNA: TGTGCCAGCAGCCCCACGGGACCCCACGAGCAGTACTTC; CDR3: CASSPTGPHEQYF